This T cell receptor (beta chain) was recorded in a study of T cell responses to AZD1222 COVID-19 vaccine (dated by TCRdb to the early 2020s). A note on the overall study: AZD1222 recipients whose second dose came at about 4 weeks and those whose second dose came at about 12 weeks were combined into one group, since spike-specific TCR depth and breadth did not differ between the two schedules. TCR sequencing was performed for fewer than 250 trial participants, of whom some 200 were given two doses of AZD1222 and around 26 were given two doses of MenACWY control vaccine. Enrollment into the trials was organized by age into subgroups of 18-55, 56-69 and 70-plus years, and those subgroups contained roughly 160, 29 and 62 TCR-sequenced participants, respectively.

A word on this clone: Its antigen specificity is not known. The input lacks base qualities; no much larger clone sits a single base away.

Interpreted using the paper, the time point label stands for: baseline before first vaccination. Vaccinee samples came from UK trials COV001 and COV002, including a single-blind randomized controlled phase 2/3 trial of AZD1222 (ChAdOx1 nCoV-19) in healthy adults. For TCRbeta chain sequencing, PBMC samples were collected from trial participants at day 0 and at day 28 after the second dose. A distance of 23 bases separates the germline ends of V and J, which lose 7 bases and 13 bases respectively. The germline V gene (reference sequence) supplies CDR1 MNHEY and CDR2 SMNVEV. Including cysteine and phenylalanine, the CDR3 has 14 amino acids. The kept DNA is CDR3 alone, 42 bases in frame from the first base. The CDR3 regions of human TCRbeta chains were analyzed by immunosequencing. The original pipeline was this. TCRs in the repertoires were compared against a reference library of SARS-CoV-2-specific TCRs that had been generated with the MIRA antigen-specificity platform. Breadth was defined as the fraction of unique TCRs that were SARS-CoV-2-associated. Depth was defined as the fraction of total T cells that were SARS-CoV-2-associated. Each spike-specific TCR was assigned to its reactive spike region and to a CD4 or CD8 class using the MIRA data. Log10-transformed breadth and depth values were compared by one-way ANOVA with Sidak's multiple comparisons tests. This is the immuneACCESS table as TCRdb keeps it, with only in-frame sequences that have V and J called. A part of the clones is gone; compared with another copy, unresolved V genes explain less than half, and the rest is unexplained. From that table come the V and J calls and clone size; the DNA was used to work out D and trimming. The sample records 140,000 to 150,000 clones, around 90% of which are singletons. The biggest ten clones account for 3.5% to 4.5% of the sample.

The paper's findings and limits, for the study overall: The whole spike protein was spanned by vaccine-associated CD4 TCRs, and dominant responses were seen in regions 160-218 and 743-854. After two AZD1222 doses, both the breadth and the depth of spike-specific TCRs were significantly higher than at day 0 and than in MenACWY recipients. The 56-69-year group was small, and its depth increase did not reach significance, likely because of low power. Epitopes outside the regions mutated in the B.1.351 and B.1.1.7 variants were reportedly recognized by nearly half of the unique spike-specific TCRs. No day 14 peak-response samples were available, so repertoires were characterized only after the peak T cell response. Conclusions about previously exposed vaccinees were limited because only six AZD1222 recipients were SARS-CoV-2 seropositive at baseline. Most participants were white British and females outnumbered males, and the authors suggested that clonal diversity may have been underestimated.

The sequences come from peripheral blood, collected on day 0 of AZD1222 vaccination. The TCR sequence derives from an adult in good health. The V gene is TRBV27 and the J gene is TRBJ1-5; TRBD1 is perhaps the D gene, given 6 matching bases. The DNA reads TGTGCCAGCACCCTGAGGCTGGGGGCCTCCCTTCAGCATTTT. Translated, this is CASTLRLGASLQHF.